This TCR beta chain was observed in a study of T cell changes during pregnancy in multiple sclerosis. In germline, CDR1 is KGHSH, CDR2 LQKENI. This CDR3 region has 14 residues. Trimming left V 2 bases short and J 5 bases short, with 12 bases between. This clone was seen a few times. Sequenced by immunoSEQ multiplex PCR; TCRdb stores in-frame clones only, minus some. The sample carries 65,000 to 90,000 clones, approximately 92% recorded once. The specimen comprised peripheral blood, sampled before pregnancy. The sequence was collected from a female donor with multiple sclerosis, enrolled in a pregnancy study. The V gene is TRBV18, the J gene TRBJ1-1, with D unclear. CDR3 DNA sequence: TGTGCCAGCTCACCAGGACTTGGAGGGACTGAAGCTTTCTTT. Translation: CASSPGLGGTEAFF.